These T cell receptor beta chains were read from a single sample in a study of technical replicates of blood from a few donors. This table comes from immunoSEQ multiplex PCR, and its TCRdb copy is limited to in-frame clones, with some not included. The sample lists some 60,000 clones; roughly 86% were seen once. Sequencing input: PBMCs. Receptor source: a human donor in good health. Some clones in this sample may be carry-over from other donors' samples. The CDR3 runs from the conserved cysteine through the conserved F or W. Fields, in order: CDR3 length, V gene, D gene, J gene, clone size, CDR3 protein, CDR3 DNA. D genes are given only for firm matches. For some rows the clone size is stated as once, few or many, or as a class when expanded; others skip it.

>14|TRBV9|TRBD2|TRBJ2-7|NA
CASSDKREGPEQYF
TGTGCCAGCAGCGACAAGCGGGAGGGCCCCGAGCAGTACTTC
>13|TRBV30|NA|TRBJ2-3|NA
CAWSVPGSGTQYF
TGTGCCTGGAGTGTACCAGGTTCAGGTACGCAGTATTTT
>18|TRBV2|NA|TRBJ2-7|NA
CASSEAEGWTPSSYEQYF
TGTGCCAGCAGTGAAGCGGAGGGGTGGACCCCGAGCTCCTACGAGCAGTACTTC
>13|TRBV2|NA|TRBJ1-1|NA
CASTPLWNTEAFF
TGTGCCAGCACCCCCCTCTGGAACACTGAAGCTTTCTTT
>11|TRBV30|TRBD2|TRBJ2-3|NA
CAWGTTDTQYF
TGTGCCTGGGGGACTACCGATACGCAGTATTTT
>16|TRBV4-2|NA|TRBJ2-2|NA
CASTRNLASDTGELFF
TGTGCCAGCACCAGGAACCTAGCGAGTGACACCGGGGAGCTGTTTTTT
>15|TRBV19|NA|TRBJ2-2|once
CASTPGLTDTGELFF
TGTGCCAGTACGCCGGGGTTGACGGACACCGGGGAGCTGTTTTTT
>13|TRBV30|NA|TRBJ2-7|NA
CAWSLDTAYEQYF
TGTGCCTGGAGTCTGGACACAGCCTACGAGCAGTACTTC
>14|TRBV7-9|NA|TRBJ2-2|NA
CASSLGPHAGELFF
TGTGCCAGCAGCTTGGGGCCCCATGCCGGGGAGCTGTTTTTT
>15|TRBV4-3|NA|TRBJ2-1|NA
CASSQLPPNYNEQFF
TGCGCCAGCAGCCAATTGCCCCCTAATTACAATGAGCAGTTCTTC
>13|TRBV27|NA|TRBJ2-7|NA
CASSLQGVGQQYF
TGTGCCAGCAGTTTACAAGGGGTAGGTCAGCAGTACTTC
>15|TRBV19|NA|TRBJ2-1|NA
CASSIVLGLANEQFF
TGTGCCAGTAGTATAGTTCTAGGATTGGCCAATGAGCAGTTCTTC